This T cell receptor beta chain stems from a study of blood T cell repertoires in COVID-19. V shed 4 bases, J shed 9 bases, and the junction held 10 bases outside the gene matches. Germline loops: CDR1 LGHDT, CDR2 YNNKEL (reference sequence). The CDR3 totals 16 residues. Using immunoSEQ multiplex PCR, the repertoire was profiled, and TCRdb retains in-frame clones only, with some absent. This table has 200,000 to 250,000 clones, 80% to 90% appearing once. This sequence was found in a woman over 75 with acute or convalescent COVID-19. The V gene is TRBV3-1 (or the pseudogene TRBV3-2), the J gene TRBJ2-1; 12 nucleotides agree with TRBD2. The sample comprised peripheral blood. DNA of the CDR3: TGTGCCAGCAGCCCCCGACTAGCGGGAGCTGGGGCTGAGCAGTTCTTC. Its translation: CASSPRLAGAGAEQFF.